These 14 T cell receptor beta chains came from one sample sequenced in a study of cytomegalovirus exposure and HLA in healthy donors. Repertoires were generated with immunoSEQ multiplex PCR, while TCRdb's copy carries only in-frame clones and drops some. This table has about 240,000 clones, around 85% appearing once. Sequenced: PBMCs. Receptor source: a woman aged 30 to 39 in good health and CMV-seropositive.

The chain is built from TRBV7-2 and TRBJ2-3; D unclear. The CDR3 is 13 residues long. Germline V gene sequence: CDR1 SGHTA, CDR2 FQGNSA. V was pared by 2 bases and J by 1 base, with 4 bases between. CDR3: CASSLSGTDTQYF. The CDR3 DNA is TGTGCCAGCAGCTTATCTGGCACAGATACGCAGTATTTT.

V gene TRBV18 combines with J gene TRBJ1-3; maybe TRBD1 (6 bases). The germline V gene encodes CDR1 KGHSH and CDR2 LQKENI. This CDR3 spans 16 amino acids. Trimming removed 2 bases at V and 1 base at J, with 12 bases between. The CDR3 sequence: CASSPGTIGSGNTIYF. As DNA, the CDR3 is TGTGCCAGCTCACCAGGGACAATTGGTTCTGGAAACACCATATATTTT.

The chain combines TRBV6-1 with TRBJ2-7; no clear D gene. The CDR3 is 15 amino acids. Germline assignment: CDR1 MNHNS and CDR2 SASEGT. V was trimmed by 2 bases and J by 1 base, leaving 12 bases between them. CDR3 in amino acids: CASSEPTDGSYEQYF. DNA for the CDR3: TGTGCCAGCAGTGAACCAACAGACGGATCCTACGAGCAGTACTTC.

This chain joins TRBV9 and TRBJ2-7, with 8 bases matching TRBD2. The CDR3 length is 16 residues. V lost 4 bases and J lost 2; bases outside the gene matches: 11. The germline CDR1 and CDR2 sequences are SGDLS and YYNGEE. The DNA of the CDR3 is TGTGCCAGCAGCCCAAAAGGAGCGGGGGTTACCTACGAGCAGTACTTC. Translated: CASSPKGAGVTYEQYF.

This clone was seen repeatedly, ten times or more. The genes are TRBV30 and TRBJ2-3, with TRBD1 matching 9 bases. CDR1 and CDR2 (germline): GTSNPN, SVGIG (reference sequence). V lost 6 bases and J lost 2; bases outside the gene matches: 6. CDR3 length: 14 residues. CDR3 loop: CACIRDRVTDTQYF. The CDR3 coding sequence is TGTGCCTGCATACGGGACAGGGTCACAGATACGCAGTATTTT.

The V and J genes are TRBV28 and TRBJ1-1; possibly TRBD1 for D (6 bases). The CDR3 loop spans 18 amino acids. V was cut by 4 bases and J by 0 bases, with 21 bases left in between. Germline-derived CDR1 and CDR2 are MDHEN and SYDVKM. This CDR3 is CASSSPRGQLQMNTEAFF. CDR3 coding DNA: TGTGCCAGCAGTTCCCCCCGAGGACAGCTACAAATGAACACTGAAGCTTTCTTT.

In nucleotides, the CDR3 is TGTGCCAGCACCGGGGAATGGTACATGAACACTGAAGCTTTCTTT. Amino acids: CASTGEWYMNTEAFF. The genes are TRBV2 and TRBJ1-1; D is uncertain. Trimming pared 7 bases from V and 0 bases from J, leaving 15 bases between. Germline loops: CDR1 SNHLY, CDR2 FYNNEI. The CDR3 is 15 amino acids.

Regarding this clone: In the same sample, other DNA sequences code for this CDR3. The rearrangement uses TRBV7-2 and TRBJ2-1; D ambiguous. The CDR3 covers 12 residues. Trimming cost V 5 bases and J 3 bases, with 5 bases left between them. Germline V gene data show CDR1 as SGHTA and CDR2 as FQGNSA. The CDR3 region has the DNA TGTGCCAGCAGCCTGAGCTACAATGAGCAGTTCTTC. Residues: CASSLSYNEQFF.

This chain uses TRBV5-1 with TRBJ2-5; the match to TRBD1 covers 8 bases. The germline CDR1 and CDR2 sequences are SGHRS and YFSETQ. Losses at the gene ends were 1 base for V and 2 bases for J; bases not matched to a gene: 7. The CDR3 has 16 residues. CDR3 DNA sequence: TGCGCCAGCAGCTTGTTCGCGACAGGGGTACAAGAGACCCAGTACTTC. Amino acid sequence: CASSLFATGVQETQYF.

The chain links TRBV9 to TRBJ1-5; unclear D gene. Trimming left V 0 bases short and J 5 bases short, with 9 bases between. The CDR3 covers 14 residues. CDR1 is SGDLS, CDR2 YYNGEE, per germline. The CDR3 DNA follows: TGTGCCAGCAGCGTAGGCCTGGGCGATCAGCCCCAGCATTTT. It specifies CASSVGLGDQPQHF.

The V gene is TRBV4-1, the J gene TRBJ1-1, with D perhaps matching TRBD1 (5 bases). Germline V gives CDR1 MGHRA, CDR2 YSYEKL. Trimming removed 0 bases at V and 5 bases at J, with 13 bases between. This CDR3 has 15 residues. The CDR3 loop reads CASSQDRGTETEAFF. Here the CDR3 DNA reads TGCGCCAGCAGCCAAGATAGGGGAACAGAGACTGAAGCTTTCTTT.

The chain joins TRBV13 to TRBJ1-2; TRBD1 aligns across 8 bases. V shed 4 bases, J shed 1 base, and the junction held 17 bases outside the gene matches. The CDR3 loop spans 19 amino acids. CDR1 is PRHDT and CDR2 is FYEKMQ in the germline V gene (reference sequence). CDR3 residues: CASSSSTGQGGHINYGYTF. DNA for the CDR3: TGTGCCAGCAGCTCATCGACTGGACAGGGTGGCCATATTAACTATGGCTACACCTTC. The whole variable domain, remainder taken from reference TRBV13 and TRBJ1-2, is AAGVIQSPRHLIKEKRETATLKCYPIPRHDTVYWYQQGPGQDPQFLISFYEKMQSDKGSIPDRFSAQQFSDYHSELNMSSLELGDSALYFCASSSSTGQGGHINYGYTFGSGTRLTVV.

The rearrangement links TRBV28 to TRBJ2-7; 14 positions match TRBD2. Germline loops: CDR1 MDHEN, CDR2 SYDVKM. The CDR3 consists of 16 residues. V shed 5 bases and J 4 bases; nucleotides not matched to a gene: 7. The CDR3 DNA reads TGTGCCAGCAGTCCTCCGACTAGCGGGAGGGCTTACGAGCAGTACTTC. It is translated as CASSPPTSGRAYEQYF.

The rearrangement joins TRBV6-1 to TRBJ2-1, with 10 bases lining up with TRBD1. The CDR3 has 12 residues. Germline V CDR1 and CDR2: MNHNS, SASEGT. The V and J ends lost 6 bases and 9 bases, in that order; junction bases with no gene match: 2. Written as DNA, the CDR3 is TGTGCCAGCAGCCGGACAGGGGGTGAGCAGTTCTTC. This encodes CASSRTGGEQFF.